These T cell receptor beta chains were read from a single sample in a study of regulatory T cells in long-lasting Graves disease. TCRdb analysed the multiplex PCR reads with MiXCR anew, one entry per CDR3 protein. The sample yields about 540,000 distinct CDR3 sequences, roughly 14% seen once. These data also featured in a second study, about T cells in Graves' hyperthyroidism and ophthalmopathy.

This specimen was peripheral blood mononuclear cells (PBMCs), taken at new diagnosis, from a patient treated with antithyroid drugs. These receptors originate from a man aged 25-40 years with Graves disease. Both conserved end residues are part of each CDR3. D genes are given only for firm matches. Clone size, where shown, is once, few, many, or a class for clones that have expanded.

cdr3_nt	cdr3_aa	d_call	v_call	j_call	clone_size
TGTGCCAGCAGCCAACTAGATGAGCAGTTCTTC	CASSQLDEQFF	.	TRBV7-2	TRBJ2-1	many
TGTGCCAGCAGTTCTAAACCGCCAAGGGACAGGTATAATTCACCCCTCCACTTT	CASSSKPPRDRYNSPLHF	TRBD1	TRBV7-9	TRBJ1-6	.
TGTGCCAGCAGCCCGGACAGGGTTCAATACGAGCAGTACTTC	CASSPDRVQYEQYF	TRBD1	TRBV12-3/TRBV12-4	TRBJ2-7	many
TGTGCCAGCAGTCCGGGACTAGCGGGACGGTTGGGGGGGGAGCTGTTTTTT	CASSPGLAGRLGGELFF	TRBD2	TRBV27	TRBJ2-2	many
TGTGCCAGTTCACCGGGGGCCCACGAGCAGTACTTC	CASSPGAHEQYF	.	TRBV19	TRBJ2-7	.
TGTGCCAGCAGTGCTTCCCTAGCGGGAAGCTCCTACGAGCAGTACTTC	CASSASLAGSSYEQYF	TRBD2	TRBV25-1	TRBJ2-7	few
TGTGCCAGTAGCTTCAGGGGTTCTAGCAATCAGCCCCAGCATTTT	CASSFRGSSNQPQHF	.	TRBV19	TRBJ1-5	many
TGTGCCAGCAGTTTCCAACTAGCGGGGGGGGAGACCCAGTACTTC	CASSFQLAGGETQYF	TRBD2	TRBV12-3/TRBV12-4	TRBJ2-5	many
TGTGCCAGCAAAGGTGGGGCAAACTCCTACGATGGGCAGTTCTTC	CASKGGANSYDGQFF	.	TRBV2	TRBJ2-1	.
TGTGCCAGCAGTTTTGTTACAGGGTCAAATCAGCCCCAGCATTTT	CASSFVTGSNQPQHF	.	TRBV27	TRBJ1-5	many
TGTGCCAGCAGTTATGCGGATACGCAGTATTTT	CASSYADTQYF	.	TRBV5-1	TRBJ2-3	many
TGCAGTGCTAGTTTGTTGGGGGGCTGGGGCACAGATACGCAGTATTTT	CSASLLGGWGTDTQYF	.	TRBV20-1	TRBJ2-3	many
TGTGCCACCAGCAGAGAAGGGACAGGGTTATCCGGGGAGCTGTTTTTT	CATSREGTGLSGELFF	TRBD1	TRBV15	TRBJ2-2	many
TGCAGTGCTAGATTCGGGGGCAATCAGCCCCAGCATTTT	CSARFGGNQPQHF	.	TRBV20-1	TRBJ1-5	.
TGTGCCAGCAGCGTAAGCGGGAGCCCTAGCACAGATACGCAGTATTTT	CASSVSGSPSTDTQYF	TRBD2	TRBV9	TRBJ2-3	few
TGTGCCAGCAGTTACGCGTCGTGGACTGAAGCTTTCTTT	CASSYASWTEAFF	.	TRBV6-5	TRBJ1-1	few
TGTGCCAGCAGTGATCCGGGACTAGCGGGAGGGCGGACCTACAATGAGCAGTTCTTC	CASSDPGLAGGRTYNEQFF	TRBD2	TRBV3-1	TRBJ2-1	few
TGCAGTGCCTGGACTAGGGGGGGACGCGATGAGCAGTTCTTC	CSAWTRGGRDEQFF	.	TRBV20-1	TRBJ2-1	many
TGCAGCGGGAAGAGGACTCTCGAGAACACTGAAGCTTTCTTT	CSGKRTLENTEAFF	.	TRBV29-1	TRBJ1-1	many
TGTGCCAGCAGCCACCGCCGACAGGGAATAACGCAGTATTTT	CASSHRRQGITQYF	TRBD1	TRBV3-1	TRBJ2-3	many
TGTGCCATCATTGGGGACTCTGGAAACACCATATATTTT	CAIIGDSGNTIYF	.	TRBV10-3	TRBJ1-3	.
TGCGCCAGCAGTCCGATCGGGACAGTCAAAAACATTCAGTACTTC	CASSPIGTVKNIQYF	TRBD1	TRBV5-1	TRBJ2-4	many
TGTGCCAGCAGTGAAGCGCAGGAAAATAAACAGATCCCCGTTGAAGCTTTCTTT	CASSEAQENKQIPVEAFF	.	TRBV2	TRBJ1-1	many
TGTGCCAGCAGTTACGGGGGGGACGGCCTCCAAGAGACCCAGTACTTC	CASSYGGDGLQETQYF	TRBD2	TRBV6-9	TRBJ2-5	.
TGTGCCAGCTCACCCCAGACTAGCGGGAGGAATGAGCAGTACTTC	CASSPQTSGRNEQYF	TRBD2	TRBV18	TRBJ2-7	few
TGCAGTGCTAGAGATGAAGGGCCACGCGGCTACACCTTC	CSARDEGPRGYTF	.	TRBV20-1	TRBJ1-2	few
TGTGCCAGCAGTTACCAGACAGGATTGGGTGGCTACACCTTC	CASSYQTGLGGYTF	.	TRBV6-5	TRBJ1-2	many
TGTGCCAGCAGCCCACGGGGGACTAAACCCGAAGAGACCCAGTGCTTC	CASSPRGTKPEETQCF	TRBD2	TRBV13	TRBJ2-5	few
TGCAGTGCTACAGAGTGGGGGGGACTAGCGGGGAATGAGCAGTTCTTC	CSATEWGGLAGNEQFF	TRBD2	TRBV20-1	TRBJ2-1	many
TGCGCCAGCAGCTCTGGCCGCAGGGGACAAGAGACCCAGTACTTC	CASSSGRRGQETQYF	.	TRBV5-1	TRBJ2-5	many
TGTGCCAGCAGCCCCGGGTCGGCAACCTACAATGAGCAGTTCTTC	CASSPGSATYNEQFF	.	TRBV11-3	TRBJ2-1	once
TGTGCCAGCAGTTCACCTTGGCTAGACCTGAACACTGAAGCTTTCTTT	CASSSPWLDLNTEAFF	.	TRBV12-3/TRBV12-4	TRBJ1-1	many
TGCGCCAGCAGCTTCCGTGGACAGCTCTTAGCTAACTATGGCTACACCTTC	CASSFRGQLLANYGYTF	.	TRBV5-1	TRBJ1-2	many
TGTGCCAGCAACCGGCCCCCCTACAATGAGCAGTTCTTC	CASNRPPYNEQFF	.	TRBV5-1	TRBJ2-1	few
TGTGCCACTCAATCCCAAGAGACCCAGTACTTC	CATQSQETQYF	.	TRBV10-3	TRBJ2-5	many
TGTGCCAGCAGTACAGGGACAGGGTTGGAAAAACTGTTTTTT	CASSTGTGLEKLFF	TRBD1	TRBV12-3/TRBV12-4	TRBJ1-4	.
TGTGCCAGCAGCTTAGGCTCGTCTCGACCCCAGCATTTT	CASSLGSSRPQHF	.	TRBV13	TRBJ1-5	many
TGCAGCGTTGATAGCGGGGAGAGGGTCAATGAGCAGTTCTTC	CSVDSGERVNEQFF	TRBD2	TRBV29-1	TRBJ2-1	many
TGTGCCAGCAGCCCCTCCGGGGGAGGGAGGCACGAGCAGTACTTC	CASSPSGGGRHEQYF	TRBD2	TRBV13	TRBJ2-7	many
TGCGCCAGCCAGACAGGGAACACTGAAGCTTTCTTT	CASQTGNTEAFF	.	TRBV5-1	TRBJ1-1	many
TGTGCCAGCAGAGCCAGGGCCCACGACAGCCACTACGAGCAGTACTTC	CASRARAHDSHYEQYF	.	TRBV11-3	TRBJ2-7	few
TGTGCCAGCAGACGCAACCCCGCAGGGTCCTACGAGCAGTACTTC	CASRRNPAGSYEQYF	.	TRBV6-1	TRBJ2-7	many